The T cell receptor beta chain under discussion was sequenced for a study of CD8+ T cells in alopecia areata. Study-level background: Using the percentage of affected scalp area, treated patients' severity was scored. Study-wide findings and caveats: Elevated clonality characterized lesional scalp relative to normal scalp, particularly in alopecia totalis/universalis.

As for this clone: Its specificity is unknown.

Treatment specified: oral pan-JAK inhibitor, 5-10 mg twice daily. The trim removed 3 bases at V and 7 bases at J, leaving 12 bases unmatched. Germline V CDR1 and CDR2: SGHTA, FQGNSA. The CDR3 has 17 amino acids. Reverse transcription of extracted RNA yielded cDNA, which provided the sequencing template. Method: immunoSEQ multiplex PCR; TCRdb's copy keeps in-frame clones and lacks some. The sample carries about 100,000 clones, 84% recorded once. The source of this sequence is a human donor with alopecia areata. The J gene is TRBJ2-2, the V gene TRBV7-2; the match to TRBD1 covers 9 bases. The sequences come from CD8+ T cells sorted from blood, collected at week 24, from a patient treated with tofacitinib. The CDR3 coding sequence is TGTGCCAGCAGCTTTGGTGCCGGGACAGGGTACATCGGGGAGCTGTTTTTT. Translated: CASSFGAGTGYIGELFF. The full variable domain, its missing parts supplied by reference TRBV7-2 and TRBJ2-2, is GAGVSQSPSNKVTEKGKDVELRCDPISGHTALYWYRQSLGQGLEFLIYFQGNSAPDKSGLPSDRFSAERTGGSVSTLTIQRTQQEDSAVYLCASSFGAGTGYIGELFFGEGSRLTVL.